Reported below is one T cell receptor beta chain. What it binds is not known. This entry is derived from a study of CD4+ T cells in melanoma. Regarding the study as a whole: Neoantigen-specific CD4+ T cells in melanoma reportedly had diverse differentiation states. CD8+ T cell, macrophage and B cell function reportedly correlated with neoantigen-specific CD4+ T cells.

The method was immunoSEQ multiplex PCR; TCRdb's version includes in-frame clones alone and lacks a portion of them. The table lists 15,000 to 20,000 clones, 83% of them singletons. The CDR3 spans 15 residues. Germline loops: CDR1 SGHVS, CDR2 FQNEAQ. The J segment lost 0 bases and the V segment lost 5 bases, leaving 6 bases of the junction unmatched. V and J are TRBV7-8 and TRBJ2-5, with 7 positions matching TRBD2. The sequencing sample was made of cells from a culture (not recorded whether cultured in vitro). The receptor comes from a human donor with melanoma. This CDR3 is CASSQLARYQETQYF. The DNA for the CDR3 is TGTGCCAGCAGCCAACTAGCGAGGTACCAAGAGACCCAGTACTTC.